This passage covers 15 T cell receptor beta chains from one sample sequenced in a study of blood T cell repertoires in COVID-19. Sequencing was performed with immunoSEQ multiplex PCR; in TCRdb, only in-frame clones are kept and a portion is missing. Here the sample spans roughly 200,000 clones, more than 80% being singletons. Sequences were obtained from peripheral blood. The receptors originated from a man aged 50-59 years with acute or convalescent COVID-19.

This chain connects TRBV28 to TRBJ1-1, with 12 bases aligning to TRBD1. The CDR3 covers 17 residues. Germline V lookup: CDR1 MDHEN, CDR2 SYDVKM. The junction had 8 bases not matched to a gene; V was cut back by 0 bases and J by 6 bases. CDR3 bases: TGTGCCAGCAGTTTATGGGGACAGGGGGCGCTCGGGGCTGAAGCTTTCTTT. Its translation is CASSLWGQGALGAEAFF.

The V call is TRBV3-1 (or the pseudogene TRBV3-2), the J call TRBJ1-6, with D hard to call. Per germline, CDR1 LGHDT and CDR2 YNNKEL (reference sequence). This CDR3 has 17 amino acids. V was trimmed by 4 bases and J by 5 bases, leaving 18 bases between them. The CDR3 sequence: CASSRQVLTDNNSPLHF. For the CDR3, the DNA is TGTGCCAGCAGCCGCCAAGTACTTACAGACAATAATTCACCCCTCCACTTT.

The chain couples TRBV28 to TRBJ1-5; D might be TRBD1 (5 bases). Germline CDR1 MDHEN, CDR2 SYDVKM. Trimming took 6 bases from V and 0 from J, leaving 24 bases between them. This CDR3 has 19 residues. CDR3 sequence: CASRYGPDSQLYSNQPQHF. DNA for the CDR3: TGTGCCAGCAGGTATGGGCCAGACAGTCAACTTTATAGCAATCAGCCCCAGCATTTT.

The chain couples TRBV28 to TRBJ2-3; tentative D call: TRBD2 (5 bases). V lost 6 bases to trimming and J lost 4 bases, with 14 bases between them. The germline CDR1 and CDR2 sequences are MDHEN and SYDVKM. The CDR3 spans 14 residues. CDR3 coding DNA: TGTGCCAGCAGCGGCGGGTGGGTCGCAGATACGCAGTATTTT. Protein sequence: CASSGGWVADTQYF.

This clone was counted between two and nine times. The chain is built from TRBV27 and TRBJ1-1; D not resolved. The germline CDR1 and CDR2 sequences are MNHEY and SMNVEV (reference sequence). The CDR3 is 16 residues long. V was cut by 6 bases and J by 0 bases, with 17 bases left in between. The CDR3 here is CASSISSKGVNTEAFF. In DNA, the CDR3 is TGTGCCAGCAGCATCTCCTCGAAGGGAGTGAACACTGAAGCTTTCTTT.

The chain joins TRBV6-5 to TRBJ1-2; the D gene is possibly TRBD1 (5 bases). The CDR3 is 15 residues long. V lost 6 bases, J lost 3 bases, and 17 bases lay in between. In germline, CDR1 is MNHEY, CDR2 SVGAGI. The CDR3 region has the DNA TGTGCCAGCAGGTGGGGGGTTGCGGTTGACTATGGCTACACCTTC. It specifies CASRWGVAVDYGYTF.

V is TRBV6-5 and J is TRBJ1-2; 9 bases line up with TRBD1. CDR1 MNHEY and CDR2 SVGAGI come from the germline V gene. Trimming removed 2 bases from V and 7 bases from J; junction bases left unmatched: 8. This CDR3 is built from 15 residues. CDR3 amino acids: CASSYLGTGYFGYTF. The DNA of the CDR3 is TGTGCCAGCAGTTACCTCGGGACAGGGTATTTTGGCTACACCTTC.

The chain recombines TRBV20-1 with TRBJ1-1; 7 nucleotides match TRBD1. The J segment lost 0 bases and the V segment lost 3 bases, leaving 7 bases of the junction unmatched. CDR1 DFQATT and CDR2 SNEGSKA come from the germline V gene (reference sequence). There are 15 residues in the CDR3. The chain's CDR3 is CSASGTARLNTEAFF. CDR3 nucleotide sequence: TGCAGTGCTAGTGGGACAGCTAGGTTGAACACTGAAGCTTTCTTT.

This chain joins TRBV7-9 and TRBJ2-2; 9 bases are a match to TRBD2. The CDR3 loop spans 16 amino acids. From germline, CDR1 is SEHNR and CDR2 FQNEAQ (reference sequence). V lost 6 bases to trimming and J lost 3 bases; unmatched junction nucleotides: 8. CDR3 in amino acids: CASSPPGTSYTGELFF. The CDR3 DNA is TGTGCCAGCAGTCCGCCCGGGACTAGCTACACCGGGGAGCTGTTTTTT.

This sequence joins TRBV29-1 and TRBJ1-1, with 7 bases that match TRBD1. J lost 2 bases, V lost 5 bases, and 5 bases had no gene match. Germline V gene lookup returns CDR1 SQVTM and CDR2 ANQGSEA. The CDR3 is 13 amino acids. Here the CDR3 DNA reads TGCAGCGTTCCGGGACAGAAAAACACTGAAGCTTTCTTT. Encoded protein: CSVPGQKNTEAFF.

The chain uses TRBV7-3 and TRBJ1-1; a weak D match, TRBD1 (6 bases). V gave up 6 bases and J gave up 2 bases, with 13 bases separating them. CDR3 length: 14 amino acids. In germline, CDR1 is SGHTA, CDR2 FQGTGA. The DNA for the CDR3 is TGTGCCAGCAGACAACAAGGGGGAAACACTGAAGCTTTCTTT. This gives the protein CASRQQGGNTEAFF.

The chain links TRBV7-2 to TRBJ1-4; D is unresolved. The CDR3 spans 17 residues. CDR1 and CDR2 (germline): SGHTA, FQGNSA. V shed 2 bases and J shed 0 bases, with 13 bases lying between them. In DNA, the CDR3 is TGTGCCAGCAGCTTACGGGGTTCTCCCGCAACTAATGAAAAACTGTTTTTT. Amino acid sequence: CASSLRGSPATNEKLFF.

The J gene is TRBJ2-5, the V gene TRBV4-2; TRBD2 matches at 8 bases. The germline gives CDR1 LGHNA, CDR2 YNFKEQ. This CDR3 comprises 17 residues. Trimming cost V 0 bases and J 3 bases; bases outside gene matches: 9. CDR3 in DNA: TGTGCCAGCAGCCAAGATCCCTATCCACTAGCGGAAGAGACCCAGTACTTC. Protein sequence: CASSQDPYPLAEETQYF.

The rearrangement joins TRBV30 to TRBJ2-1; TRBD2 is a possible D gene (6 bases). Looked up from germline, CDR1 is GTSNPN and CDR2 is SVGIG (reference sequence). This CDR3 comprises 16 residues. Between the trimmed V and J ends, which lost 0 bases and 7 bases, there was a span of 19 bases. The CDR3 coding sequence is TGTGCCTGGAGTGTAATTACGGGGGAACTCAAAAATGAGCAGTTCTTC. Residues: CAWSVITGELKNEQFF.

This chain links TRBV27 with TRBJ2-1; no firm D call. CDR1 and CDR2 from the germline V gene are MNHEY and SMNVEV (reference sequence). The CDR3 is 13 amino acids. Trimming stripped 5 bases from V and 8 bases from J, with 13 bases between. CDR3 loop: CASSPLATDEQFF. The CDR3 DNA is TGTGCCAGCAGTCCCCTTGCTACGGATGAGCAGTTCTTC.